The 28 T cell receptor beta chains in this list originate from one sample, sequenced in a study of blood T cell repertoires in COVID-19. Clones were sequenced by immunoSEQ multiplex PCR, and TCRdb holds only the in-frame ones, with some missing. The data show some 50,000 clones, roughly nine tenths seen once. Sample: peripheral blood. These receptors were obtained from a man aged 65 to 85 with active COVID-19.

V is TRBV2 and J is TRBJ2-2, with 10 bases that match TRBD2. Germline V lookup: CDR1 SNHLY, CDR2 FYNNEI. V shed 6 bases, J shed 7 bases, and the junction held 2 bases outside the gene matches. This CDR3 contains 13 residues. For the CDR3, the DNA is TGTGCCAGCAGCGGGACTAGCGACGGGGAGCTGTTTTTT. This gives the protein CASSGTSDGELFF.

The rearrangement joins TRBV5-1 to TRBJ1-1, with D unresolved. V was cut by 0 bases and J by 6 bases, with 9 bases left in between. The CDR3 is 13 residues long. Germline V gene lookup returns CDR1 SGHRS and CDR2 YFSETQ. CDR3 nucleotides: TGCGCCAGCAGCTTGGCCGGGGTCGCTGAAGCTTTCTTT. This codes for CASSLAGVAEAFF.

The V gene is TRBV9, the J gene TRBJ2-2; 10 bases are a match to TRBD1. V shed 5 bases and J 2 bases; nucleotides not matched to a gene: 3. Germline values: CDR1 SGDLS, CDR2 YYNGEE. The CDR3 length is 15 residues. In DNA, the CDR3 is TGTGCCAGCAGGACAGGGGGCGCTAACACCGGGGAGCTGTTTTTT. Protein: CASRTGGANTGELFF.

The chain combines TRBV12-3 or TRBV12-4 with TRBJ1-4, with D uncertain. Between the trimmed V and J ends, which lost 4 bases and 8 bases, there was a span of 11 bases. The CDR3 is made up of 13 amino acids. The CDR3 here is CASSYRSGEKLFF. DNA for the CDR3: TGTGCCAGCAGTTACCGCTCGGGGGAAAAACTGTTTTTT.

The chain employs TRBV14 and TRBJ2-2, with D tentatively TRBD1 (6 bases). Germline CDR1 is SGHDN and CDR2 is FVKESK. V was shortened by 4 bases and J by 5 bases, with 14 bases between the two germline ends. CDR3 length equals 15 residues. This CDR3 reads CASSLRQGWTGELFF. The CDR3 DNA reads TGTGCCAGCAGCCTACGCCAGGGGTGGACCGGGGAGCTGTTTTTT.

This chain connects TRBV4-2 to TRBJ2-1; a possible D gene is TRBD2 (6 bases). Germline assignment: CDR1 LGHNA and CDR2 YNFKEQ. The V end was cut by 4 bases, the J end by 2 bases, with 18 bases between. This CDR3 is 17 amino acids long. For the CDR3, the DNA is TGTGCCAGCAGCCCGGGGACCGTCGCGGGGCCCTACAATGAGCAGTTCTTC. It is translated as CASSPGTVAGPYNEQFF.

The rearrangement joins TRBV29-1 to TRBJ2-7; D may be TRBD1 (5 bases). The CDR3 runs 13 residues. Germline assignment: CDR1 SQVTM and CDR2 ANQGSEA. V was clipped by 4 bases and J by 3 bases, with 13 bases between them. The CDR3 loop reads CSVVPRVGYEQYF. CDR3 sequence (DNA): TGCAGCGTTGTACCCAGGGTAGGCTACGAGCAGTACTTC.

This clone appeared once. The V and J genes are TRBV2 and TRBJ2-7, with 8 bases fitting TRBD2. Trimming took 6 bases from V and 0 from J; bases not matched to a gene: 4. The CDR3 length is 14 residues. Germline V CDR1 and CDR2: SNHLY, FYNNEI. The CDR3 DNA follows: TGTGCCAGCAGCCCCGGGAGGGCCTCCTACGAGCAGTACTTC. This translates into CASSPGRASYEQYF.

The chain uses TRBV11-3 and TRBJ2-7; TRBD2 matches 8 bases. CDR1 and CDR2 (germline): SGHNT, YENEEA. J lost 5 bases, V lost 3 bases, and 6 bases had no gene match. The CDR3 consists of 14 residues. In DNA form, the CDR3 reads TGTGCCAGCAGCTTTCCCGGGGGGGCCCACGAGCAGTACTTC. This gives the protein CASSFPGGAHEQYF.

The genes are TRBV3-1 (or the pseudogene TRBV3-2) and TRBJ2-7; D is unclear. Trimming removed 0 bases from V and 6 bases from J, with 15 bases in between. CDR3 length: 15 residues. CDR1 is LGHDT, CDR2 YNNKEL, per germline (reference sequence). The CDR3 DNA is TGTGCCAGCAGCCAAGACTTTAATTCCCCCCTCGAGCAGTACTTC. The encoded protein is CASSQDFNSPLEQYF.

V usage is TRBV5-6 and J usage is TRBJ1-2, with 7 bases lining up with TRBD1. Germline CDR1 SGHDT, CDR2 YYEEEE. The CDR3 loop spans 13 amino acids. V trimming: 5 bases; J trimming: 8 bases; junction bases outside the gene matches: 9. This CDR3 is CASRLTGDLGYTF. The DNA of the CDR3 is TGTGCCAGCAGACTAACAGGGGATTTAGGCTACACCTTC.

The gene calls are TRBV3-1 (or the pseudogene TRBV3-2) and TRBJ1-6; no clear D. Germline values: CDR1 LGHDT, CDR2 YNNKEL (reference sequence). The CDR3 is 14 amino acids. V was cut by 5 bases and J by 7 bases, with 12 bases left in between. The CDR3 coding sequence is TGTGCCAGCAGCGCCCGGACGGGGAATTCACCCCTCCACTTT. It translates to CASSARTGNSPLHF.

The chain carries TRBV6-1 and TRBJ1-6; TRBD1 agrees at 10 bases. There are 16 residues in the CDR3. The trim removed 2 bases at V and 10 bases at J, leaving 8 bases unmatched. Germline V gene data show CDR1 as MNHNS and CDR2 as SASEGT. CDR3 nucleotides: TGTGCCAGCAGTGAATATGGGGGACAGGGGAACTCACCCCTCCACTTT. This encodes CASSEYGGQGNSPLHF.

This chain connects TRBV7-2 to TRBJ2-7; 10 bases align to TRBD2. V gave up 1 base and J gave up 6 bases; unmatched junction bases: 3. CDR1 and CDR2 from the germline V gene are SGHTA and FQGNSA. The CDR3 runs to 14 residues. This CDR3 reads CASSLEGLASEQYF. CDR3 sequence (DNA): TGTGCCAGCAGCTTAGAGGGACTAGCGAGCGAGCAGTACTTC.

J is TRBJ1-2 and V is TRBV4-3, with D possibly TRBD1 on 5 matching bases. The CDR3 runs 16 residues. With 0 bases removed from V and 5 bases from J, the gap between germline ends came to 16 bases. The germline V gene has CDR1 LGHNA and CDR2 YSLEER. CDR3 nucleotide sequence: TGCGCCAGCAGCCAAGAGTACCAGGGCAGTAGATATGGCTACACCTTC. Residues: CASSQEYQGSRYGYTF.

The genes are TRBV3-1 (or the pseudogene TRBV3-2) and TRBJ2-3, with 7 bases identical to TRBD2. CDR1 and CDR2 from the germline V gene are LGHDT and YNNKEL (reference sequence). This CDR3 spans 14 amino acids. V trimming: 6 bases; J trimming: 6 bases; junction bases outside the gene matches: 9. This chain's CDR3 is CASRLGGGSDTQYF. DNA of the CDR3: TGTGCCAGCAGACTTGGGGGGGGGTCGGATACGCAGTATTTT.

The gene calls are TRBV7-2 and TRBJ1-2; weak D call: TRBD1 (5 bases). Per the germline V gene, CDR1 is SGHTA and CDR2 is FQGNSA. The CDR3 runs 14 residues. V was shortened by 2 bases and J by 1 base, with 8 bases between the two germline ends. The CDR3 DNA reads as TGTGCCAGCAGCTTACAAGGACATAACTATGGCTACACCTTC. It codes for CASSLQGHNYGYTF. The full variable domain, completed using reference TRBV7-2 and TRBJ1-2, is GAGVSQSPSNKVTEKGKDVELRCDPISGHTALYWYRQSLGQGLEFLIYFQGNSAPDKSGLPSDRFSAERTGGSVSTLTIQRTQQEDSAVYLCASSLQGHNYGYTFGSGTRLTVV.

The rearrangement uses TRBV7-9 and TRBJ2-2; D not certain. The V gene lost 3 bases and the J gene lost 4 bases, with 9 bases spanning the gap. Germline CDR1 and CDR2: SEHNR and FQNEAQ (reference sequence). The CDR3 sequence is 14 residues long. The CDR3 DNA follows: TGTGCCAGCAGCTTTAACAGAATCACCGGGGAGCTGTTTTTT. It yields the protein CASSFNRITGELFF.

The J gene is TRBJ1-2, the V gene TRBV6-5; D may be TRBD1 (5 bases). This CDR3 is built from 15 residues. Trimming shortened V by 5 bases and J by 3 bases, and 16 bases separated the two germline ends. Germline V gene sequence: CDR1 MNHEY, CDR2 SVGAGI. CDR3 region: CASSPGGRVYYGYTF. CDR3 in DNA: TGTGCCAGCAGTCCGGGTGGCAGGGTATACTATGGCTACACCTTC.

The chain is built from TRBV10-3 and TRBJ1-2; D unresolved. V gave up 0 bases and J gave up 5 bases, with 4 bases separating them. The CDR3 length is 12 residues. The germline CDR1 and CDR2 sequences are ENHRY and SYGVKD. In nucleotides, the CDR3 is TGTGCCATCAGTGAGTCGTCATATGGCTACACCTTC. This translates into CAISESSYGYTF.

The chain has TRBV6-5 and TRBJ2-1; 9 bases match TRBD2. The ends lost 6 bases at V and 4 bases at J; junction bases unmatched: 7. Germline CDR1 MNHEY, CDR2 SVGAGI. The CDR3 loop spans 15 amino acids. CDR3 sequence: CASRREGGLYNEQFF. The CDR3 DNA follows: TGTGCCAGCAGGCGGGAGGGGGGATTATACAATGAGCAGTTCTTC.

This clone was seen a single time. The rearrangement joins TRBV12-3 or TRBV12-4 to TRBJ2-7; D may be TRBD1 (5 bases). V dropped 2 bases and J dropped 1 base, with 6 bases sitting between them. This CDR3 contains 13 residues. The chain's CDR3 is CASSLSGSYEQYF. Here the CDR3 DNA reads TGTGCCAGCAGTTTATCAGGGTCCTACGAGCAGTACTTC.

The chain has TRBV2 and TRBJ1-4, with D possibly being TRBD1 (6 bases). Germline-derived CDR1 and CDR2 are SNHLY and FYNNEI. Trimming took off 4 bases at V and 5 bases at J, with 14 bases between the two ends. The CDR3 runs 15 residues. The DNA for the CDR3 is TGTGCCAGCAGTGGGCGACAGGACCTAAATGAAAAACTGTTTTTT. This gives the protein CASSGRQDLNEKLFF.

About this clone: This same CDR3 is encoded by further DNA sequences in the sample. The chain joins TRBV5-1 to TRBJ2-5; 12 bases fit TRBD2. The CDR3 extends over 15 amino acids. The germline gives CDR1 SGHRS, CDR2 YFSETQ. V dropped 3 bases and J dropped 4; count of bases not matched to a gene: 4. The CDR3 nucleotides read TGCGCCAGCAGCTCTAGCGGGGGGGCCACAGAGACCCAGTACTTC. Translated: CASSSSGGATETQYF. The whole variable domain, filled in from reference TRBV5-1 and TRBJ2-5, reads KAGVTQTPRYLIKTRGQQVTLSCSPISGHRSVSWYQQTPGQGLQFLFEYFSETQRNKGNFPGRFSGRQFSNSRSEMNVSTLELGDSALYLCASSSSGGATETQYFGPGTRLLVL.

This chain uses TRBV9 with TRBJ1-4; tentatively, D is TRBD1 (5 bases). Germline loops: CDR1 SGDLS, CDR2 YYNGEE. CDR3 size: 14 residues. The ends were cut back, 1 base at V and 2 bases at J, with 6 bases in the middle. CDR3: CASSVQGTNEKLFF. CDR3 in DNA: TGTGCCAGCAGCGTACAGGGTACTAATGAAAAACTGTTTTTT.

The chain is built from TRBV5-1 and TRBJ2-7, with 7 bases identical to TRBD1. Trimming took 4 bases from V and 5 from J; bases not matched to a gene: 6. This CDR3 has 13 amino acids. The germline CDR1 and CDR2 sequences are SGHRS and YFSETQ. Written as DNA, the CDR3 is TGCGCCAGCAGCAACCGGGACAGCCACGAGCAGTACTTC. This translates into CASSNRDSHEQYF. Using reference TRBV5-1 and TRBJ2-7 for the parts outside the CDR3, the full variable domain is KAGVTQTPRYLIKTRGQQVTLSCSPISGHRSVSWYQQTPGQGLQFLFEYFSETQRNKGNFPGRFSGRQFSNSRSEMNVSTLELGDSALYLCASSNRDSHEQYFGPGTRLTVT.

The rearrangement links TRBV7-9 to TRBJ1-2; D call uncertain. CDR3 size: 12 residues. Trimming removed 4 bases from V and 9 bases from J, with 12 bases in between. CDR1 and CDR2 from the germline V gene are SEHNR and FQNEAQ (reference sequence). CDR3 sequence: CASSSAFGSYTF. DNA for the CDR3: TGTGCCAGCAGCTCGGCCTTCGGGAGCTACACCTTC.

The V call is TRBV7-2, the J call TRBJ2-7, with 11 bases lining up with TRBD2. The CDR3 spans 16 residues. The V gene's germline CDR1 is SGHTA and CDR2 FQGNSA. The V and J ends lost 4 bases and 0 bases, in that order; junction bases with no gene match: 5. CDR3 in DNA: TGTGCCAGCAGCTGGCCTAGCGGGGGGACCTCCTACGAGCAGTACTTC. Its protein is CASSWPSGGTSYEQYF.